This T cell receptor (beta chain) appears in the sequencing data of a study of cytomegalovirus exposure and HLA in healthy donors. Overall study: Membership in the Caucasian-associated ancestry cluster was found for approximately 85% of 398 genotyped donors.

This clone has only one observation. Its cognate antigen is unknown. Study-wide results and caveats: Later analysis demonstrated an association between a missense DCLRE1C variant and TCR beta V- and J-gene trimming. Rarity characterized most TCR sequences, yet some public TCRs appeared in many donors.

Primers: 60 Vbeta forward and 13 Jbeta reverse. Libraries were prepared by immunoSEQ multiplex PCR; TCRdb keeps only in-frame clonotypes and omits some of them. The sample yields roughly 110,000 clones, approximately 81% seen once. This TCR came from a young man in good health and CMV-seronegative. Sequencing was performed on PBMCs.

CDR3 sequence reads: CASSLGQHYGYTF. Written as DNA, the CDR3 is TGTGCCAGCAGTTTGGGACAGCACTATGGCTACACCTTC. V and J are TRBV27 and TRBJ1-2; TRBD1 agrees at 7 bases. The CDR3 loop spans 13 amino acids. Germline CDR1 and CDR2: MNHEY and SMNVEV (reference sequence). Losses at the gene ends were 3 bases for V and 3 bases for J; bases not matched to a gene: 1.